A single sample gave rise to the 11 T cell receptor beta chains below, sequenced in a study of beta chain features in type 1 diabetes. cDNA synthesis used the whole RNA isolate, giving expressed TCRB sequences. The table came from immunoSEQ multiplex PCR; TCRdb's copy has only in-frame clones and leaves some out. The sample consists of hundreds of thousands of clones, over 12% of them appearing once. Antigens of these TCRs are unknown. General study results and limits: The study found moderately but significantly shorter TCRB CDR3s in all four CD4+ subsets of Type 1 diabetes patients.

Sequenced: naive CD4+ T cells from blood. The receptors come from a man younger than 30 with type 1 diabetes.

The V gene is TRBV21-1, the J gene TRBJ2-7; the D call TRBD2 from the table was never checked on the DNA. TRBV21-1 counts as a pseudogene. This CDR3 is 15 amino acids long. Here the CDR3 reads CASSKAAGPSYEQYF. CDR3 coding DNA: TGTGCCAGCAGCAAAGCAGCGGGGCCCTCCTACGAGCAGTACTTC.

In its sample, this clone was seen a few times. The CDR3 here is CAISERGGTKREQFF. In DNA, the CDR3 is TGTGCCATCAGTGAGAGAGGGGGGACCAAGAGGGAGCAGTTCTTC. The genes are TRBV10-3 and TRBJ2-1; D possibly matches TRBD1 or TRBD2 (6 bases each). CDR3 length: 15 amino acids. The germline V gene encodes CDR1 ENHRY and CDR2 SYGVKD. The V end lost 2 bases, the J end lost 10 bases, and 18 bases lay between the germline ends.

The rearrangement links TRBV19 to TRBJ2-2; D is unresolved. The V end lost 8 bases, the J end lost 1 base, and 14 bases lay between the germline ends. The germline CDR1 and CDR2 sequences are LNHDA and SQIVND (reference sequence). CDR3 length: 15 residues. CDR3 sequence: CASCRGVWNTGELFF. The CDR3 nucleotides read TGTGCCAGTTGTCGTGGGGTTTGGAACACCGGGGAGCTGTTTTTT.

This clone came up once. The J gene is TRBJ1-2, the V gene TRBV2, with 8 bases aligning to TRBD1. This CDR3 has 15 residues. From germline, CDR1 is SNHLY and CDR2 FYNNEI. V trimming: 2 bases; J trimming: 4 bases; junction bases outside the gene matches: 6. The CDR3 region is CASSEWAGGAYGYTF. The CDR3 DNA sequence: TGTGCCAGCAGTGAATGGGCAGGGGGCGCCTATGGCTACACCTTC.

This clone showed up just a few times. The CDR3 DNA reads TGTGCCAGCGGAAGGTCGCACGAGCAGTACTTC. Translation: CASGRSHEQYF. The chain joins TRBV28 to TRBJ2-7, with D unclear. The CDR3 is 11 residues long. Trimming cost V 8 bases and J 5 bases, with 10 bases left between them. CDR1 is MDHEN and CDR2 is SYDVKM in the germline V gene.

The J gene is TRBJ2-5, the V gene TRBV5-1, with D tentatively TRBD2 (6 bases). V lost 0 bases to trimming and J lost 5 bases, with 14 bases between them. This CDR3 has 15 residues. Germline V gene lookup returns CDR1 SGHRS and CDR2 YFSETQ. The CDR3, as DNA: TGCGCCAGCAGCTTGGGGACTAACCCAGGGGAGACCCAGTACTTC. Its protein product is CASSLGTNPGETQYF.

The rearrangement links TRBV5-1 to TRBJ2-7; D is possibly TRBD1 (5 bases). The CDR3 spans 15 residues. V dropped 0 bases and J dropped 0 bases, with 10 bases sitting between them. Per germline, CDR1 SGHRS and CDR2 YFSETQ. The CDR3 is CASSLVGRASYEQYF. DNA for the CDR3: TGCGCCAGCAGCTTGGTCGGCAGGGCCTCCTACGAGCAGTACTTC.

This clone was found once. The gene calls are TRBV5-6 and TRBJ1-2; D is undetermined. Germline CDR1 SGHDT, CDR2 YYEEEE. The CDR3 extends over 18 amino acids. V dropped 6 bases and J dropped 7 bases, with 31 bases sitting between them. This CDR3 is CASILNRGTRLYNFGYTF. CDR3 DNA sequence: TGTGCCAGCATACTCAACCGCGGAACTCGCCTCTACAATTTTGGCTACACCTTC.

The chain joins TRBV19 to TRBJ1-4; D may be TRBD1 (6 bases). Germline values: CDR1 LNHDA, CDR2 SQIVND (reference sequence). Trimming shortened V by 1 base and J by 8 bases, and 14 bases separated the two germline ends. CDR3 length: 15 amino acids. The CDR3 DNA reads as TGTGCCAGTAGTATAGGGGACAAACGAAGCGAAAAACTGTTTTTT. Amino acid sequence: CASSIGDKRSEKLFF.

CDR3 residues: CASSEGMNTEAFF. The CDR3 DNA reads TGTGCCAGCAGTGAGGGGATGAACACTGAAGCTTTCTTT. This chain connects TRBV28 to TRBJ1-1; TRBD1 might be the D (5 bases). CDR3 length: 13 residues. Germline V gives CDR1 MDHEN, CDR2 SYDVKM. The V and J ends lost 5 bases and 0 bases respectively, with 7 bases between them.

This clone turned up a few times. Written as DNA, the CDR3 is TGTGCCAGCAGCCGATGGGACCCAGCCCCAGTCTCTGGAAACACCATATATTTT. It yields the protein CASSRWDPAPVSGNTIYF. V is TRBV5-6 and J is TRBJ1-3; D is possibly TRBD1 (5 bases). The germline V gene has CDR1 SGHDT and CDR2 YYEEEE. The CDR3 length is 18 residues. The V and J ends lost 4 bases and 0 bases respectively, with 20 bases between them.